This is a list of T cell receptor beta chains from one sample in a study of T cell repertoires in cytomegalovirus infection. The antigens of these receptors remain unknown. MiXCR, applied by TCRdb to the reads, yields one record per CDR3 protein. The sample lists about 500,000 distinct CDR3 sequences; 30% to 40% were seen once. The sequences come from cultured PBMCs, collected from culture after CMV antigen stimulation. The receptor source for this set is a human donor in good health (CMV status not recorded). Some clones in this sample may be carry-over from other donors' samples. CDR3s include the opening cysteine and the closing phenylalanine or tryptophan. Each record gives: J gene, clone size, D gene, V gene, CDR3 DNA, CDR3 protein. A D gene is named only where the DNA matches it firmly. A row's size may be missing; if present it is once, few, many or a size class.

TRBJ1-1 - TRBD1 TRBV10-3 TGTGCCATCGGGACAGGGGGCTTGAACACTGAAGCTTTCTTT CAIGTGGLNTEAFF
TRBJ2-7 - - TRBV6-2/TRBV6-3 TGTGCCAGCAGTTTAAACAGCGAGCAGTACTTC CASSLNSEQYF
TRBJ2-5 many - TRBV7-2 TGTGCCAGCAGCTTAGTTGGAGGGAGAGGGGAGACCCAGTACTTC CASSLVGGRGETQYF
TRBJ2-2 few TRBD2 TRBV6-6 TGTGCCAGCAGTTCCCCCGGGGGGGTCGGCACCGGGGAGCTGTTTTTT CASSSPGGVGTGELFF
TRBJ2-7 many - TRBV7-4 TGTGCCAGCAGCACAACCCATCGGGACATCATTTACGAGCAGTACTTC CASSTTHRDIIYEQYF
TRBJ1-4 - - TRBV28 TGTGCCAGCGTTGGGAACGAAAAACTGTTTTTT CASVGNEKLFF
TRBJ1-6 - TRBD1 TRBV9 TGTGCCAGCAGCAAGGACAGGGGTAAAAATTCACCCCTCCACTTT CASSKDRGKNSPLHF
TRBJ1-5 - - TRBV20-1 TGCAGTGCTAGAGTCGCAGGGACCAATCAGCCCCAGCATTTT CSARVAGTNQPQHF
TRBJ2-2 few TRBD2 TRBV19 TGTGCCAGTAGCGTGGGTAGCGGGAGCGTCTCAACCGGGGAGCTGTTTTTT CASSVGSGSVSTGELFF
TRBJ2-3 few - TRBV11-2 TGTGCCAGCAGCTCCGACCCGGGTACGCAGTATTTT CASSSDPGTQYF
TRBJ2-3 few - TRBV7-9 TGTGCCAGCAGCTTTGGAGCGGCGGGAGATACGCAGTATTTT CASSFGAAGDTQYF
TRBJ2-4 - - TRBV3-1 TGTGCCAGCAGCCTGATACAGGGGGGGTCTGACATTCAGTACTTC CASSLIQGGSDIQYF
TRBJ1-5 few - TRBV7-2 TGTGCCAGCAGCCCGGACCTCGGCGGCAATCAGCCCCAGCATTTT CASSPDLGGNQPQHF
TRBJ2-7 - - TRBV12-3/TRBV12-4 TGTGCCAGCAGCCCACAGGGTAACGAGCAGTACTTC CASSPQGNEQYF
TRBJ2-3 - TRBD2 TRBV3-1 TGTGCCAGCAGCCAAGTTGGGACTAGCGGGAGATCGCAGTATTTT CASSQVGTSGRSQYF
TRBJ2-7 - - TRBV20-1 TGCAGTGCTAGGGGGGACTACGAGCAGTACTTC CSARGDYEQYF
TRBJ2-3 few - TRBV5-4 TGTGCCAGCGGACGGGACGACCCCGATACGCAGTATTTT CASGRDDPDTQYF
TRBJ2-7 few TRBD1 TRBV10-3 TGTGCCATCAGGGAACAGGGGGTGGGCTACGAGCAGTACTTC CAIREQGVGYEQYF
TRBJ1-5 - TRBD1 TRBV7-8 TGTGCCAGCAGCTCAGTGGACAGGGGGAATCAGCCCCAGCATTTT CASSSVDRGNQPQHF
TRBJ1-5 many - TRBV2 TGTGCCAGCAGCCGGGACAGCAATCAGCCCCAGCATTTT CASSRDSNQPQHF
TRBJ2-1 - TRBD2 TRBV9 TGTGCCAGCAGCGTGAAAGCGGGAGTTAGGTACAATGAGCAGTTCTTC CASSVKAGVRYNEQFF
TRBJ2-3 - - TRBV14 TGTGCCAGCAGCCCGGACAGGGAGGGCCCTAGCACAGATACGCAGTATTTT CASSPDREGPSTDTQYF
TRBJ2-1 - TRBD2 TRBV6-4 TGTGCCAGCAGTGACCGCGGGAGAGGGGATGAGCAGTTCTTC CASSDRGRGDEQFF
TRBJ2-3 - TRBD1 TRBV15 TGTGCCACCAGCAGAAACGACGGGACAGGGAGCACAGATACGCAGTATTTT CATSRNDGTGSTDTQYF
TRBJ1-1 many TRBD1 TRBV28 TGTGCCAGCAGTTCTCTAGGTAAATGGCACAGGGGGAACACTGAAGCTTTCTTT CASSSLGKWHRGNTEAFF
TRBJ1-1 - TRBD1 TRBV4-1 TGCGCCAGCAGCCAAGAACAGGACAGGGGTGGAGCTTTCTTT CASSQEQDRGGAFF
TRBJ1-5 few - TRBV27 TGTGCCAGCAGTTTAAAGCGGGGGCAGCCCCAGCATTTT CASSLKRGQPQHF
TRBJ1-1 - - TRBV27 TGTGCCAGCACGCTTGGGCCAGGTACTGAAGCTTTCTTT CASTLGPGTEAFF
TRBJ2-1 many TRBD2 TRBV7-2 TGTGCCAGCAGCTTAGCAGCGGGGGATCAGTTCTTC CASSLAAGDQFF
TRBJ1-6 many - TRBV7-2 TGTGCCAGCAGTTACCCTGGGGCAGGGCTACGGAATTCACCCCTCCACTTT CASSYPGAGLRNSPLHF
TRBJ1-2 few - TRBV5-1 TGCGCCAGCAACTTGGGAGGGGCTCGTGGCTACACCTTC CASNLGGARGYTF
TRBJ1-5 - - TRBV7-2 TGTGCCAGCAGCTTAGCCGGCGGTTATCAGCCCCAGCATTTT CASSLAGGYQPQHF